This T cell receptor (beta chain) comes out of a study of beta chain features in type 1 diabetes. Study-level results: The study found that naive, central memory and Treg TCRB repertoires appeared more similar in patients than in healthy donors. All four CD4+ subsets from Type 1 diabetes patients carried moderately but significantly shorter TCRB CDR3s.

Purities in excess of 98% were seen in all sorted populations. The germline V gene encodes CDR1 SQVTM and CDR2 ANQGSEA. The trim removed 3 bases at V and 4 bases at J, leaving 13 bases unmatched. There are 17 residues in the CDR3. Sequenced material consisted of expressed TCRB transcripts (all of the isolated RNA was reverse transcribed). Using immunoSEQ multiplex PCR, the repertoire was profiled, and TCRdb retains in-frame clones only, with some absent. The sample lists hundreds of thousands of clones, around an eighth seen once, with roughly 0.04% in the top ten. In this sample, this clone turned up a few times. Its antigen is unidentified.

The TCR was taken from a young man with type 1 diabetes. This chain links TRBV29-1 with TRBJ2-5; 11 positions agree with TRBD2. Sequencing was performed on naive CD4+ T cells from blood. Written as DNA, the CDR3 is TGCAGCGTTGATTCGGTAGCGGGAGGGCCAAGGGGAGAGACCCAGTACTTC. Protein sequence: CSVDSVAGGPRGETQYF. The full variable domain, in which reference TRBV29-1 and TRBJ2-5 provide the parts outside the CDR3, is SAVISQKPSRDICQRGTSLTIQCQVDSQVTMMFWYRQQPGQSLTLIATANQGSEATYESGFVIDKFPISRPNLTFSTLTVSNMSPEDSSIYLCSVDSVAGGPRGETQYFGPGTRLLVL.